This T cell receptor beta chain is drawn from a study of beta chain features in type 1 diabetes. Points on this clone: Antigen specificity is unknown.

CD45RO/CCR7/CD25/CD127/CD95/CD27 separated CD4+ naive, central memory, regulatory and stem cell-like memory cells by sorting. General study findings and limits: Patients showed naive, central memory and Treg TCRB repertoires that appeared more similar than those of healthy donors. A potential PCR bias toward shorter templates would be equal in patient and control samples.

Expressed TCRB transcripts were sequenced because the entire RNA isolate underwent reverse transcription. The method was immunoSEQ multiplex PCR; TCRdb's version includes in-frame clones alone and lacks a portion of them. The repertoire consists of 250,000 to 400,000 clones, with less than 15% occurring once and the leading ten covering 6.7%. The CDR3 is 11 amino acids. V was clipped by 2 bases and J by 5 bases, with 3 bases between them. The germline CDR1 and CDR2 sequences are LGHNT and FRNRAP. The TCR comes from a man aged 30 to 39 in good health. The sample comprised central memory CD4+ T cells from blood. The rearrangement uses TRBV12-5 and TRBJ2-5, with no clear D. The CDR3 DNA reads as TGTGCTAGTGGTTTGAAGGAGACCCAGTACTTC. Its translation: CASGLKETQYF.